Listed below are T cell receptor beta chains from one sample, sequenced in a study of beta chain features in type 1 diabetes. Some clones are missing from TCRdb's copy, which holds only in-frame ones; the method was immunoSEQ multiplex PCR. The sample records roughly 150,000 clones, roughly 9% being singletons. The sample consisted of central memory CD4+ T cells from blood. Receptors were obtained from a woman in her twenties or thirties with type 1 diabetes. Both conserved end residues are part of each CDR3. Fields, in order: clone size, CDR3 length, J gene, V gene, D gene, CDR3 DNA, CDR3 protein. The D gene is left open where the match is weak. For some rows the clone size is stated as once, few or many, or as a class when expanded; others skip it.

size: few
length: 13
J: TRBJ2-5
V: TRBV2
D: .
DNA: TGTGCCAGCAGTGGAGGGAGCGGCGAGACCCAGTACTTC
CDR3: CASSGGSGETQYF

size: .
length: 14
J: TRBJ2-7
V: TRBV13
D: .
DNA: TGTGCCAGCAGCACACGGACAGATTTAGACGAGCAGTACTTC
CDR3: CASSTRTDLDEQYF

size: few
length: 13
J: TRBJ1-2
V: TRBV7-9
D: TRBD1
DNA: TGTGCCAGCAACCGGGACAGTAACTATGGCTACACCTTC
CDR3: CASNRDSNYGYTF

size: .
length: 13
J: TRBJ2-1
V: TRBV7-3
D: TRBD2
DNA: TGTGCCAGCAGCACCGGGACTAGCAGAACGCAGTTCTTC
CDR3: CASSTGTSRTQFF

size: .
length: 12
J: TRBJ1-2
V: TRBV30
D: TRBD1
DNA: TGTGCCTGGGGACAGGGGGCGAGGGGCTACACCTTC
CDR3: CAWGQGARGYTF

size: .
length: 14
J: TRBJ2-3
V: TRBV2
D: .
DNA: TGTGCCAGCACGCGGCCTCCCAGCACAGATACGCAGTATTTT
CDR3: CASTRPPSTDTQYF

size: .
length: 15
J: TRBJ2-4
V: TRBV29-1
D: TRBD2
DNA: TGCAGCGTTGAGGCTGGGGGGGTAGCCAAAAACATTCAGTACTTC
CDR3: CSVEAGGVAKNIQYF

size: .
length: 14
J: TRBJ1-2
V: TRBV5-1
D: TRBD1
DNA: TGCGCCAGCAGCCCGGAGGGGACAGGATATGGCTACACCTTC
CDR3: CASSPEGTGYGYTF

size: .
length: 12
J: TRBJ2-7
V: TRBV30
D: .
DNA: TGTGCCTGGAGTGGGGCAAGTGACGAGCAGTACTTC
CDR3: CAWSGASDEQYF

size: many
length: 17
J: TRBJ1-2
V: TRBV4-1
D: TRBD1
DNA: TGCGCCAGCAGCGCCCGGACAGGGGACACGATATTCTATGGCTACACCTTC
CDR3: CASSARTGDTIFYGYTF

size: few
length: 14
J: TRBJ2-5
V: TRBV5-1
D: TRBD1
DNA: TGCGCCAGCAGTCTACAGGGGTTCCAAGAGACCCAGTACTTC
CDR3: CASSLQGFQETQYF

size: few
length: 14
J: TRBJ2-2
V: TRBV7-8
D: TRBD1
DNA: TGTGCCAGCAGCCCCCGGGACAGGGCCGGGGAGCTGTTTTTT
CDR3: CASSPRDRAGELFF

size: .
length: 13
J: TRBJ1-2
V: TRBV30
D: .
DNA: TGTGCCTGGGTCCCGACAGGTGGCTATGGCTACACCTTC
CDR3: CAWVPTGGYGYTF

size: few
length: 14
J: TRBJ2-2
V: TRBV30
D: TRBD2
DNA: TGTGCCTGGAGGAGCGGGAGGGCCGCCGGGGAGCTGTTTTTT
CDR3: CAWRSGRAAGELFF

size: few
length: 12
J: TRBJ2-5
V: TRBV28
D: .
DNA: TGTGCCATCCGACAGAACCAAGAGACCCAGTACTTC
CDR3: CAIRQNQETQYF

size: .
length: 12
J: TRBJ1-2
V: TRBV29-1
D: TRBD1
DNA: TGCAGCGTTGAGGGACAGGGCTATGGCTACACCTTC
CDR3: CSVEGQGYGYTF

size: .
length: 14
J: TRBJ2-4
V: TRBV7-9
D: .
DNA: TGTGCCAGCAGCCTAGGGGCCGGTGAAAACATTCAGTACTTC
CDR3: CASSLGAGENIQYF

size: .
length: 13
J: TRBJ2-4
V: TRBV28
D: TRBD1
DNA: TGTGCCAGCACTCGGACAGGGGGAAACATTCAGTACTTC
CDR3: CASTRTGGNIQYF

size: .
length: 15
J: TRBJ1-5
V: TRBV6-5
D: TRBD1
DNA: TGTGCCAGCAGCCGACAGGGGGCGAGAGGTCAGCCCCAGCATTTT
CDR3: CASSRQGARGQPQHF

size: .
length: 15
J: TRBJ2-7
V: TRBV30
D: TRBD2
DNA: TGTGCCTGGAGTGTGGCGGCGGGGGGGTCCTACGAGCAGTACTTC
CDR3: CAWSVAAGGSYEQYF

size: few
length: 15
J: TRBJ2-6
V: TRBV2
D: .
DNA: TGTGCCAGCAGTGCGGGGGTCTCTGGGGCCAACGTCCTGACTTTC
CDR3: CASSAGVSGANVLTF

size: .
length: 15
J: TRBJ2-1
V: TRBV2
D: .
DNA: TGTGCCAGCAGCCTTAGCGGTCGGGCCTACAATGAGCAGTTCTTC
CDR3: CASSLSGRAYNEQFF

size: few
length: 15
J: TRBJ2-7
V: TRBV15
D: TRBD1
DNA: TGTGCCACCAGCAGAGACCGGGGACAGGTTTACGAGCAGTACTTC
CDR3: CATSRDRGQVYEQYF

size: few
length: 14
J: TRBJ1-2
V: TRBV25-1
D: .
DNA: TGTGCCAGCAGTGAGTACTTCACTAACTATGGCTACACCTTC
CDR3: CASSEYFTNYGYTF

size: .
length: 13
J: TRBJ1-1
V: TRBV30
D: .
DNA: TGTGCCGGCCGGTCCGGGACACTAAGCGGAGCTTTCTTT
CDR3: CAGRSGTLSGAFF

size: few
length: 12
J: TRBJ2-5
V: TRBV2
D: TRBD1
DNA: TGTGCCAGACGGACAGGGAAAGAGACCCAGTACTTC
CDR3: CARRTGKETQYF

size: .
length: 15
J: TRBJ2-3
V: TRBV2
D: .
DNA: TGTGCCAGCCAAGTCAGTAGCCTAACTACAGATACGCAGTATTTT
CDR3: CASQVSSLTTDTQYF

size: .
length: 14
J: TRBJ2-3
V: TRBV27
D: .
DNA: TGTGCCAGCAGTTTATTGCGGGTCGCGGATACGCAGTATTTT
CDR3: CASSLLRVADTQYF

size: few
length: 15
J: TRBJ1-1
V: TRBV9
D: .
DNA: TGTGCCAGCAGCGTAGAACCAGGGAGGCACACTGAAGCTTTCTTT
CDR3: CASSVEPGRHTEAFF

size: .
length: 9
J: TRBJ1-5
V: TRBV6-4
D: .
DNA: TGTGTTGGCGGACAGCCCCAGCATTTT
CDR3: CVGGQPQHF

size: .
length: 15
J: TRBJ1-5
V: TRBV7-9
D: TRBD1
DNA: TGTGCCAGCAGCGGCTCGGGACAGGGCAATCAGCCCCAGCATTTT
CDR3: CASSGSGQGNQPQHF

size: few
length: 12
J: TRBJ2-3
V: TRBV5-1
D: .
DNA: TGCGCCAGCACCCTCCCCTCGGATACGCAGTATTTT
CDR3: CASTLPSDTQYF

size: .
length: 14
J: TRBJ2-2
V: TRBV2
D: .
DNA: TGTGCCAGCAGCGTAACTAGTGTGGGCGGGGAGCTGTTTTTT
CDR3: CASSVTSVGGELFF

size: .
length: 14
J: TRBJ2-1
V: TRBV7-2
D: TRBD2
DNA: TGTGCCAGCAGAACGGGACTTGCGGGAGGCGGGAAGTTCTTC
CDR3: CASRTGLAGGGKFF

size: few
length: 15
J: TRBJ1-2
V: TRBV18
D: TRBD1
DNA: TGTGCCAGCTCACCCGGGGACAGGGCTAACTATGGCTACACCTTC
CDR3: CASSPGDRANYGYTF

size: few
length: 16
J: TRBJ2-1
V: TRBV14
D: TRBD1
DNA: TGTGCCAGCAGCCAGACGGGACAGGGATCCCGAAATGAGCAGTTCTTC
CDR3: CASSQTGQGSRNEQFF

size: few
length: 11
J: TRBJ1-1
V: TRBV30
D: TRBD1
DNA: TGTGCCTGGAGTTCAGGGGGTACGGCTTTCTTT
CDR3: CAWSSGGTAFF

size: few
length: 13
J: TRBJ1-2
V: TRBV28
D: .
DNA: TGTGCCAGCAGTCTACGCGACAGTAAGGGCTACACCTTC
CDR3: CASSLRDSKGYTF

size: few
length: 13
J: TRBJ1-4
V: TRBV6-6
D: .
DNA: TGTGCCAGCAGTGACACGGACAGTGAAAAACTGTTTTTT
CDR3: CASSDTDSEKLFF

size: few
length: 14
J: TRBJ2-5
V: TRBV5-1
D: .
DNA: TGCGCCAGCAGCCCGAGTGGTGGAGGAGAGACCCAGTACTTC
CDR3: CASSPSGGGETQYF

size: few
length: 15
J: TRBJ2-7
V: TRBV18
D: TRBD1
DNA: TGTGCCAGCTCACCAGTCTCCGGACAGGGGATTGAGCAGTACTTC
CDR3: CASSPVSGQGIEQYF

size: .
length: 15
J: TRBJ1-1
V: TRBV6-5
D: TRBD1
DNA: TGTGCCAGCAGCCGTGGAGGGGGCATGAACACTGAAGCTTTCTTT
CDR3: CASSRGGGMNTEAFF

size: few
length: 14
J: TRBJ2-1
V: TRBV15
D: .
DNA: TGTGCCACCAGCAGAGTCGCGGCCTACAATGAGCAGTTCTTC
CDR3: CATSRVAAYNEQFF

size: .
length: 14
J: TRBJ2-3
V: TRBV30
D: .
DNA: TGTGCCTGGAATCCAGGATCCAGCACAGATACGCAGTATTTT
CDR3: CAWNPGSSTDTQYF

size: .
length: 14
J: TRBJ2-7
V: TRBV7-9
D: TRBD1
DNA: TGTGCCAGCAGCCCGGGACAGGTCGCCTACGAGCAGTACTTC
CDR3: CASSPGQVAYEQYF

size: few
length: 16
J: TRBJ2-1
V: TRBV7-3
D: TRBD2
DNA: TGTGCCAGCAGCCAGATGGGACTAGCGGGAGGCAATGAGCAGTTCTTC
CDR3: CASSQMGLAGGNEQFF

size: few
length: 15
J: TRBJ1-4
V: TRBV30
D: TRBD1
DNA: TGTGCCTGGAGTCTAATCGGGACAGAGAATGAAAAACTGTTTTTT
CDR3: CAWSLIGTENEKLFF

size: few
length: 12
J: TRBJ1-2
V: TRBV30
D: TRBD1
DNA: TGTGCCTGGAGTGTGAGGGGGCAGGGCTACACCTTC
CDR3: CAWSVRGQGYTF

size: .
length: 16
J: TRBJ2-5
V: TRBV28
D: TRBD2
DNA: TGTGCCAGCAGCCCTAGACTAGCGGGAGAGTGGGAGACCCAGTACTTC
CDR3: CASSPRLAGEWETQYF

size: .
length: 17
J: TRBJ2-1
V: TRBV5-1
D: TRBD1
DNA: TGCGCCAGCAGCCCCGATGGTACAGGGGCAAACTACAATGAGCAGTTCTTC
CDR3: CASSPDGTGANYNEQFF

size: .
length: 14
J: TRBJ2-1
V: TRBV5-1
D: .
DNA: TGCGCCAGCAGCTTGGGTGGCGGCTACAATGAGCAGTTCTTC
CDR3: CASSLGGGYNEQFF

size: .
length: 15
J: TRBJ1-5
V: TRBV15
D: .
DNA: TGTGCCACCAGCAGAAGGACAGTTAGCAATCAGCCCCAGCATTTT
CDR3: CATSRRTVSNQPQHF

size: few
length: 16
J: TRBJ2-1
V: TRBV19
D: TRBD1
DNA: TGTGCCAGTATTCCTCGCCCCGGACAGGGGAGGGATGAGCAGTTCTTC
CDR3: CASIPRPGQGRDEQFF

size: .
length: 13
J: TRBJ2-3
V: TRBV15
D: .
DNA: TGTGCCACCAGCAGAGATCCTTCAGGAACGCAGTATTTT
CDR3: CATSRDPSGTQYF

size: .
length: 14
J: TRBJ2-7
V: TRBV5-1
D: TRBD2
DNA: TGCGCCAGCGCCGCCGGGACTAATCCCTACGAGCAGTACTTC
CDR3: CASAAGTNPYEQYF

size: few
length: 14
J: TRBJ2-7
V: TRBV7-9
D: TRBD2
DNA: TGTGCCAGCAGCTTAACTAGCGGCTCCTACGAGCAGTACTTC
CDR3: CASSLTSGSYEQYF

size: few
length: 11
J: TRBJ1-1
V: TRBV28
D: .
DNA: TGTGCCAGCAGTTTTGAGTCTTGGGCTTTCTTT
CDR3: CASSFESWAFF

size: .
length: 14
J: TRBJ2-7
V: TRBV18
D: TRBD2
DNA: TGTGCCAGCTCACCACCGACTAGCGGCTACGAGCAGTACTTC
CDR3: CASSPPTSGYEQYF

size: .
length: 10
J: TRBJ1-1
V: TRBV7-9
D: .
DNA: TGTGCCAGCCGGAACACTGAAGCTTTCTTT
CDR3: CASRNTEAFF

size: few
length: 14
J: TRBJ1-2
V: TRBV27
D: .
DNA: TGTGCCAGCAGTCAACCCGGTACTAACTATGGCTACACCTTC
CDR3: CASSQPGTNYGYTF